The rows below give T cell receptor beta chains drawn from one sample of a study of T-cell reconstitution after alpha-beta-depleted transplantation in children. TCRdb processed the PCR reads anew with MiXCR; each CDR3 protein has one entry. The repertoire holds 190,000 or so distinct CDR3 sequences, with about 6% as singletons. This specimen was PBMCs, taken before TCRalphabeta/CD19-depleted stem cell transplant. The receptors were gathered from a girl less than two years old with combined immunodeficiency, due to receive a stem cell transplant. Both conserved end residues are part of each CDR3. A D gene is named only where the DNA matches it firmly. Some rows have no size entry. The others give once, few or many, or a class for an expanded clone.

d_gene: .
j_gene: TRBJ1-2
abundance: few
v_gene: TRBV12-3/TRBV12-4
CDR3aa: CASSLRSRQVYGYTF
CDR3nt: TGTGCCAGCAGTTTACGGTCCCGACAGGTCTATGGCTACACCTTC

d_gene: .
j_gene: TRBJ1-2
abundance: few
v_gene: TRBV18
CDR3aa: CASSLGTERYGYTF
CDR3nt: TGTGCCAGCTCGCTCGGGACGGAAAGATATGGCTACACCTTC

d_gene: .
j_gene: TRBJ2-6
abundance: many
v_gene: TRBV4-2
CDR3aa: CASSQDLLVFFFGANVLTF
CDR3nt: TGTGCCAGCAGCCAAGATCTCCTAGTTTTCTTCTTTGGGGCCAACGTCCTGACTTTC

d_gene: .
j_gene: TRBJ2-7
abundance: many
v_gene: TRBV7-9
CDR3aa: CASSPRGTTTRQYF
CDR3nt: TGTGCCAGCAGCCCCAGGGGTACTACTACGAGGCAGTACTTC

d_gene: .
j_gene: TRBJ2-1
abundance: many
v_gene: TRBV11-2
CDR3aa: CASSLGRTAPKNYNEQFF
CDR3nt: TGTGCCAGCAGCTTAGGGAGGACGGCCCCCAAGAACTACAATGAGCAGTTCTTC

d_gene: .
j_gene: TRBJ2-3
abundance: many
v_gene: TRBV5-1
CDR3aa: CASGSPTDTQYF
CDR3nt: TGCGCCAGCGGTTCCCCCACAGATACGCAGTATTTT

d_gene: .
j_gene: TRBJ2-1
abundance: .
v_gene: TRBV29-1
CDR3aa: CSVDPIRGYNEQFF
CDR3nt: TGCAGCGTTGACCCGATCCGGGGCTACAATGAGCAGTTCTTC

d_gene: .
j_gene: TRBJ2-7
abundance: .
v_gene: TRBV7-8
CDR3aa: CASSLRRTYEQYF
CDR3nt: TGTGCCAGCAGCCTTAGACGGACCTACGAGCAGTACTTC

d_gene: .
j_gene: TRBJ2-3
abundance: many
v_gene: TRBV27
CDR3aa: CASSHGPTDTQYF
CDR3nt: TGTGCCAGCAGTCACGGGCCCACAGATACGCAGTATTTT

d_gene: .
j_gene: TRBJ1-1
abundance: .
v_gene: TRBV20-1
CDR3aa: CSAPEAFREAFF
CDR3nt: TGCAGTGCCCCTGAGGCGTTTAGAGAAGCTTTCTTT

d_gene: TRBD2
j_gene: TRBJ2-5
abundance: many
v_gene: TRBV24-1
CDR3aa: CATSDFLPGVAGGSETQYF
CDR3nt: TGTGCCACCAGTGATTTTCTTCCCGGAGTAGCGGGGGGATCAGAGACCCAGTACTTC

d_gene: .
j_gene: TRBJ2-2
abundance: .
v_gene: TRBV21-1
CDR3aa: CASRTAPVTLNTGELFF
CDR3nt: TGTGCCAGCAGAACCGCACCCGTGACTCTTAACACCGGGGAGCTGTTTTTT

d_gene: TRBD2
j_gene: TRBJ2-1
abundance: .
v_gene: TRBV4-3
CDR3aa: CASSQASGPYNEQFF
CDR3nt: TGCGCCAGCAGCCAAGCTAGCGGGCCGTACAATGAGCAGTTCTTC

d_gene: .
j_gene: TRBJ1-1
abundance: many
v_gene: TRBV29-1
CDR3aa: CSVDQLGFF
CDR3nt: TGCAGCGTTGACCAGCTTGGTTTCTTT

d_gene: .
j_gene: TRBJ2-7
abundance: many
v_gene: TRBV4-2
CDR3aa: CASSQELASYEQYF
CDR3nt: TGTGCCAGCAGCCAAGAATTAGCTTCCTACGAGCAGTACTTC

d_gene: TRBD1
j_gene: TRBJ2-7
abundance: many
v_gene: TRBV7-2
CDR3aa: CASSLVGTGDYEQYF
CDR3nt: TGTGCCAGCAGCTTAGTTGGGACAGGGGATTACGAGCAGTACTTC

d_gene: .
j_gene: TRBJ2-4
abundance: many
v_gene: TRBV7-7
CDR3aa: CASSPLPTADLKNIQYF
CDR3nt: TGTGCCAGCAGCCCACTACCAACAGCCGACCTCAAAAACATTCAGTACTTC

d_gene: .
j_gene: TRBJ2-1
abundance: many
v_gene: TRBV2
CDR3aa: CASSFLPGRRGNEQFF
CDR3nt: TGTGCCAGCAGCTTCTTACCGGGACGCCGGGGGAATGAGCAGTTCTTC

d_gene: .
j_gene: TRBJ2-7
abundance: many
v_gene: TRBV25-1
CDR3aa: CASSESVPRGATYEQYF
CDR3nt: TGTGCCAGCAGTGAATCCGTTCCACGGGGGGCCACCTACGAGCAGTACTTC

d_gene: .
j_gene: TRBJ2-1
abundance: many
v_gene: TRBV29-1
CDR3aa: CSAPGQVSYNEQFF
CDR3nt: TGCAGCGCCCCGGGGCAGGTCTCCTACAATGAGCAGTTCTTC

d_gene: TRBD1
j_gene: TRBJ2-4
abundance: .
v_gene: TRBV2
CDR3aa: CASSEGQGKSAAKNIQYF
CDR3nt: TGTGCCAGCAGTGAGGGACAGGGGAAGTCAGCAGCCAAAAACATTCAGTACTTC

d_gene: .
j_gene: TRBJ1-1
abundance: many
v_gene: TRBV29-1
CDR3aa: CTIGGVNTEAFF
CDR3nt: TGCACCATAGGGGGAGTGAACACTGAAGCTTTCTTT

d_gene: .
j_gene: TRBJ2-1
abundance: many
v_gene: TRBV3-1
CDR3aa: CASSLRDEQFF
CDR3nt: TGTGCCAGCAGTCTACGAGATGAGCAGTTCTTC

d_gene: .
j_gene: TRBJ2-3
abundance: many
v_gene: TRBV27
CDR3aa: CASSQSPGAADTQYF
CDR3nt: TGTGCCAGCAGTCAATCCCCAGGGGCCGCAGATACGCAGTATTTT

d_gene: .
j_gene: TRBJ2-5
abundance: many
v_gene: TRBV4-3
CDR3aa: CASSPVGVLSEETQYF
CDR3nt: TGCGCCAGCAGTCCGGTGGGGGTACTATCGGAAGAGACCCAGTACTTC

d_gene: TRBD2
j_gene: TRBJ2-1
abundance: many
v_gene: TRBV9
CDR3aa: CASSPQTSGRASYNEQFF
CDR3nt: TGTGCCAGCAGCCCACAGACTAGCGGGAGGGCCTCTTACAATGAGCAGTTCTTC

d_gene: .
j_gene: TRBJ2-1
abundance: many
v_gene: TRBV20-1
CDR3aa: CSASASGFYNEQFF
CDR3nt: TGCAGTGCTAGCGCTTCTGGGTTCTACAATGAGCAGTTCTTC

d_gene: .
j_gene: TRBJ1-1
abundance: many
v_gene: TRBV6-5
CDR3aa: CASSYTGRVTEAFF
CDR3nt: TGTGCCAGCAGTTACACAGGCCGAGTTACTGAAGCTTTCTTT

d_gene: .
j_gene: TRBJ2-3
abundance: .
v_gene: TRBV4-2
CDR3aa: CASSLQHADSTYTDTQYF
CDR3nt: TGTGCCAGCAGCCTTCAGCACGCGGACTCTACATACACAGATACGCAGTATTTT